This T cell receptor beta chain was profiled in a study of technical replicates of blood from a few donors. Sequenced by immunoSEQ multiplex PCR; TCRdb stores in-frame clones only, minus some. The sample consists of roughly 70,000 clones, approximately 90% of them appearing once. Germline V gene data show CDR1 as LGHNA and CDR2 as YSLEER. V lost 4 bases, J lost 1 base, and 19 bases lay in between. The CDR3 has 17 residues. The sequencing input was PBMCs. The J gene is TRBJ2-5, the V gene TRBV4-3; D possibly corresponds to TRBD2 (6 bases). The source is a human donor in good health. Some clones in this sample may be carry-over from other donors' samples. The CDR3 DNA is TGCGCCAGCAGCCTAGACCGGGCGGGGACTCTCCAAGAGACCCAGTACTTC. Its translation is CASSLDRAGTLQETQYF.